This passage covers 16 T cell receptor beta chains from one sample sequenced in a study of response to subunit inactivated influenza vaccine. From the RT-PCR reads, TCRdb called clonotypes with MiXCR, one entry per CDR3 protein. The table records about 310,000 distinct CDR3 sequences, roughly a fifth of them present only once. The sample was PBMCs from blood, taken approximately 20 months after vaccination. All receptors derive from a man aged 45-69 years who received an inactivated influenza vaccine.

This clonotype appeared many times. J is TRBJ2-3 and V is TRBV12-3 or TRBV12-4; 8 bases are shared with TRBD2. The CDR3 length is 15 residues. J was trimmed by 4 bases and V by 3 bases; bases with no gene match: 6. The CDR3, as DNA: TGTGCCAGCAGTTTGGAGGGACTAGTCGCAGATACGCAGTATTTT. Its protein is CASSLEGLVADTQYF.

The chain uses TRBV20-1 and TRBJ2-1; 10 bases line up with TRBD2. Trimming at V came to 5 bases and at J to 8 bases, leaving 15 bases not matched to a gene. Germline assignment: CDR1 DFQATT and CDR2 SNEGSKA (reference sequence). This CDR3 has 16 residues. CDR3 coding DNA: TGCAGTGCTCTCTCGGCTAGCGGGGGTTTAGGGGATGAGCAGTTCTTC. It yields the protein CSALSASGGLGDEQFF.

The chain has TRBV7-6 and TRBJ2-2; the D gene is possibly TRBD2 (6 bases). Germline V CDR1 and CDR2: SGHVS, FNYEAQ. The CDR3 loop spans 18 amino acids. V was clipped by 2 bases and J by 2 bases, with 18 bases between them. The CDR3, as DNA: TGTGCCAGCAGCTTATACGTCGCCGGGGGAGGCAACACCGGGGAGCTGTTTTTT. Its translation is CASSLYVAGGGNTGELFF. The full variable domain, completed using reference TRBV7-6 and TRBJ2-2, is GAGVSQSPRYKVTKRGQDVALRCDPISGHVSLYWYRQALGQGPEFLTYFNYEAQQDKSGLPNDRFSAERPEGSISTLTIQRTEQRDSAMYRCASSLYVAGGGNTGELFFGEGSRLTVL.

V gene TRBV7-2 combines with J gene TRBJ2-7; D may be TRBD2 (6 bases). V lost 1 base and J lost 7, with 20 bases in between. The CDR3 runs to 16 residues. Germline assignment: CDR1 SGHTA and CDR2 FQGNSA. The CDR3 DNA is TGTGCCAGCAGCTTAGATGGAGGGGACTTTCCTAGGGAGCAGTACTTC. It is translated as CASSLDGGDFPREQYF.

This clonotype was detected many times. The rearrangement links TRBV12-3 or TRBV12-4 to TRBJ1-2; 8 nucleotides line up with TRBD1. V lost 6 bases to trimming and J lost 4 bases; unmatched junction nucleotides: 4. This CDR3 has 13 residues. CDR3 sequence: CASSPGQVYGYTF. Written as DNA, the CDR3 is TGTGCCAGCAGCCCGGGACAGGTCTATGGCTACACCTTC.

The rearrangement uses TRBV20-1 and TRBJ2-5; TRBD2 aligns across 9 bases. With 3 bases clipped from V and 5 bases from J, the junction kept 10 bases outside the gene matches. This CDR3 comprises 15 residues. Looked up from germline, CDR1 is DFQATT and CDR2 is SNEGSKA (reference sequence). DNA for the CDR3: TGCAGTGCTAGGGTGTTGAGCGGGAGGTCTGAGACCCAGTACTTC. This translates into CSARVLSGRSETQYF.

A few counts support this clonotype. The chain has TRBV4-3 and TRBJ2-3; D is uncertain. Germline values: CDR1 LGHNA, CDR2 YSLEER. Trimming removed 0 bases from V and 4 bases from J, with 5 bases in between. The CDR3 runs to 13 residues. Here the CDR3 reads CASSQEAADTQYF. The CDR3 DNA is TGCGCCAGCAGCCAAGAAGCAGCAGATACGCAGTATTTT.

The chain links TRBV27 to TRBJ2-3; 8 bases line up with TRBD1. V lost 7 bases and J lost 6; bases outside the gene matches: 9. The CDR3 totals 14 residues. The germline V gene encodes CDR1 MNHEY and CDR2 SMNVEV (reference sequence). DNA of the CDR3: TGTGCCAGCAAGTCCCAGGGGGCAGGGGATACGCAGTATTTT. It specifies CASKSQGAGDTQYF.

This clonotype came up many times. The rearrangement joins TRBV20-1 to TRBJ2-6; tentative D call: TRBD1 (6 bases). Trimming took 3 bases from V and 3 from J, leaving 9 bases between them. Per germline, CDR1 DFQATT and CDR2 SNEGSKA (reference sequence). The CDR3 extends over 14 amino acids. CDR3 sequence (DNA): TGCAGTGCTAGTAGGGGGATTGGGGCCAACGTCCTGACTTTC. This gives the protein CSASRGIGANVLTF.

This clonotype appeared many times. This chain connects TRBV6-5 to TRBJ1-3; D is possibly TRBD1 (6 bases). CDR1 is MNHEY and CDR2 is SVGAGI in the germline V gene. CDR3 length equals 17 residues. The V and J ends lost 5 bases and 1 base respectively, with 18 bases between them. The CDR3 DNA reads TGTGCCAGCAGTCCTGGGACATACCGCTCTTCTGGAAACACCATATATTTT. Amino acid sequence: CASSPGTYRSSGNTIYF.

The rearrangement uses TRBV11-2 and TRBJ2-4, with D possibly TRBD1 on 6 matching bases. Germline V lookup: CDR1 SGHAT, CDR2 FQNNGV. Trimming pared 5 bases from V and 1 base from J, leaving 12 bases between. This CDR3 has 15 amino acids. CDR3 region: CASSPGTYAKNIQYF. The CDR3 nucleotides read TGTGCCAGCAGCCCCGGGACATATGCCAAAAACATTCAGTACTTC.

Ten or more counts support this clonotype. The rearrangement uses TRBV4-3 and TRBJ1-6; unclear D gene. Trimming cost V 6 bases and J 0 bases, with 12 bases left between them. Germline V lookup: CDR1 LGHNA, CDR2 YSLEER. The CDR3 loop spans 16 amino acids. CDR3 region: CASRESFISYNSPLHF. CDR3 nucleotides: TGCGCCAGCAGGGAAAGTTTCATCTCCTATAATTCACCCCTCCACTTT.

This clonotype was seen only a few times. This chain joins TRBV7-2 and TRBJ1-3, with TRBD1 matching over 9 bases. In germline, CDR1 is SGHTA, CDR2 FQGNSA. V gave up 3 bases and J gave up 4 bases; unmatched junction bases: 7. This CDR3 contains 16 residues. CDR3 protein: CASSFGGQGTGNTIYF. The CDR3 coding sequence is TGTGCCAGCAGCTTCGGCGGACAGGGGACCGGAAACACCATATATTTT.

J is TRBJ1-4 and V is TRBV10-2; D is unresolved. This CDR3 contains 14 residues. Germline assignment: CDR1 WSHSY and CDR2 SAAADI. Trimming stripped 7 bases from V and 0 bases from J, with 9 bases between. CDR3 nucleotides: TGCGCCAGCACCAGGACTCCAACTAATGAAAAACTGTTTTTT. Translation: CASTRTPTNEKLFF.

The CDR3 is CSARDVVGGKNYGYTF. The CDR3 nucleotides are TGCAGTGCTAGAGATGTTGTAGGGGGCAAAAACTATGGCTACACCTTC. V gene TRBV20-1 combines with J gene TRBJ1-2, with 7 bases that match TRBD1. The ends lost 0 bases at V and 2 bases at J; junction bases unmatched: 9. Germline V gives CDR1 DFQATT, CDR2 SNEGSKA (reference sequence). This CDR3 region has 16 residues.

This clonotype has more than one count but fewer than ten. The chain uses TRBV20-1 and TRBJ1-1; TRBD1 is a possible D gene (5 bases). Per the germline V gene, CDR1 is DFQATT and CDR2 is SNEGSKA (reference sequence). Trimming stripped 0 bases from V and 3 bases from J, with 29 bases between. The CDR3 has 20 residues. The CDR3 coding sequence is TGCAGTGCTAGAGATCCGTGGGACCTCGGTGTTCAATATGAGGACACTGAAGCTTTCTTT. It specifies CSARDPWDLGVQYEDTEAFF.